Below are 5 T cell receptor beta chains sequenced from a single sample in a study of beta chain features in type 1 diabetes. Every bit of the isolated RNA underwent reverse transcription, so sequencing read expressed TCRB transcripts. Only in-frame clones appear in the TCRdb table, and some are missing; sequencing was by immunoSEQ multiplex PCR. The sample lists hundreds of thousands of clones, roughly 12% occurring once. Sequences were obtained from naive CD4+ T cells from blood. These TCRs come from a man aged 18 to 30 in good health.

This clone has just a few counts. The chain has TRBV6-5 and TRBJ1-4, with unresolved D. The length of the CDR3 is 14 residues. Germline V gives CDR1 MNHEY, CDR2 SVGAGI. Trimming shortened V by 5 bases and J by 6 bases, and 13 bases separated the two germline ends. CDR3 loop: CASSTSWRDEKLFF. In DNA, the CDR3 is TGTGCCAGCAGTACCTCGTGGAGGGATGAAAAACTGTTTTTT.

The chain couples TRBV5-1 to TRBJ1-1, with D tentatively TRBD1 (5 bases). CDR1 and CDR2 (germline): SGHRS, YFSETQ. The CDR3 runs to 14 residues. V was pared by 3 bases and J by 0 bases, with 9 bases between. The chain's CDR3 is CASSWGLMNTEAFF. The CDR3 DNA is TGCGCCAGCAGCTGGGGACTTATGAACACTGAAGCTTTCTTT.

This clone has a handful of counts. This chain uses TRBV18 with TRBJ1-2; 7 bases line up with TRBD1. Per the germline V gene, CDR1 is KGHSH and CDR2 is LQKENI. This CDR3 contains 14 residues. V gave up 3 bases and J gave up 5 bases; unmatched junction bases: 6. CDR3 loop: CASSPNDRDYGYTF. CDR3 sequence (DNA): TGTGCCAGCTCACCGAACGACAGGGATTATGGCTACACCTTC.

V gene TRBV20-1 combines with J gene TRBJ1-1; no clear D gene. Between the trimmed V and J ends, which lost 3 bases and 4 bases, there was a span of 6 bases. CDR3 length: 11 amino acids. The germline CDR1 and CDR2 sequences are DFQATT and SNEGSKA (reference sequence). Written as DNA, the CDR3 is TGCAGTGCTAGTGGGCCCACTGAAGCTTTCTTT. As protein: CSASGPTEAFF.

Only a few counts were recorded for this clone. This chain connects TRBV18 to TRBJ2-5; D remains ambiguous. This CDR3 has 15 amino acids. Trimming pared 2 bases from V and 2 bases from J, leaving 12 bases between. The germline V gene has CDR1 KGHSH and CDR2 LQKENI. Here the CDR3 DNA reads TGTGCCAGCTCACCAGGCACTACGCGTCAAGAGACCCAGTACTTC. Amino acid sequence: CASSPGTTRQETQYF.